The rows below give T cell receptor beta chains drawn from one sample of a study of blood T cell repertoires in COVID-19. Only in-frame clones appear in the TCRdb table, and some are missing; sequencing was by immunoSEQ multiplex PCR. The repertoire holds about 150,000 clones, with roughly 90% as singletons. Specimen: peripheral blood. The source is a human donor in a cohort sampled during active COVID-19. The CDR3 runs from the conserved cysteine through the conserved F or W. Fields, in order: CDR3 protein, CDR3 DNA, D gene, V gene, clone size, J gene. D genes are given only for firm matches. Where a row states a size, it is once, few, many or the class of an expanded clone; other rows omit it.

CDR3 protein: CASSLGGRDSPLHF; CDR3 DNA: TGTGCCAGCAGTTTAGGGGGCCGGGATTCACCCCTCCACTTT; D gene: -; V gene: TRBV28; clone size: -; J gene: TRBJ1-6
CDR3 protein: CASSVDMYSGNTIYF; CDR3 DNA: TGTGCCAGCAGCGTAGACATGTACTCTGGAAACACCATATATTTT; D gene: -; V gene: TRBV9; clone size: -; J gene: TRBJ1-3
CDR3 protein: CATSDRGGRQPQHF; CDR3 DNA: TGTGCCACCAGTGACCGAGGGGGTAGACAGCCCCAGCATTTT; D gene: -; V gene: TRBV24-1; clone size: -; J gene: TRBJ1-5
CDR3 protein: CAIRGTGNTEAFF; CDR3 DNA: TGTGCCATCAGGGGGACAGGGAACACTGAAGCTTTCTTT; D gene: TRBD1; V gene: TRBV10-3; clone size: few; J gene: TRBJ1-1
CDR3 protein: CASSSRQNTEAFF; CDR3 DNA: TGTGCCAGCAGCTCCAGACAGAACACTGAAGCTTTCTTT; D gene: -; V gene: TRBV11-3; clone size: -; J gene: TRBJ1-1
CDR3 protein: CASSQRGQGAINEKLFF; CDR3 DNA: TGCGCCAGCAGCCAAAGGGGACAGGGGGCAATTAATGAAAAACTGTTTTTT; D gene: TRBD1; V gene: TRBV4-3; clone size: -; J gene: TRBJ1-4
CDR3 protein: CSVQGAVNTEAFF; CDR3 DNA: TGCAGCGTTCAGGGGGCGGTGAACACTGAAGCTTTCTTT; D gene: TRBD1; V gene: TRBV29-1; clone size: -; J gene: TRBJ1-1
CDR3 protein: CASSYAAGGDSPLHF; CDR3 DNA: TGTGCCAGCAGTTACGCCGCAGGGGGCGATTCACCCCTCCACTTT; D gene: TRBD1; V gene: TRBV6-6; clone size: once; J gene: TRBJ1-6
CDR3 protein: CASSYLSTDTQYF; CDR3 DNA: TGTGCCAGCAGTTACCTAAGCACAGATACGCAGTATTTT; D gene: -; V gene: TRBV6-2/TRBV6-3; clone size: -; J gene: TRBJ2-3
CDR3 protein: CASSTQKRGAGQPQHF; CDR3 DNA: TGTGCCAGTAGTACCCAAAAACGGGGGGCAGGTCAGCCCCAGCATTTT; D gene: -; V gene: TRBV19; clone size: -; J gene: TRBJ1-5
CDR3 protein: CASSVWRATGELFF; CDR3 DNA: TGTGCCAGCAGCGTTTGGAGGGCCACCGGGGAGCTGTTTTTT; D gene: -; V gene: TRBV9; clone size: -; J gene: TRBJ2-2
CDR3 protein: CAWVRTQGRAETQYF; CDR3 DNA: TGTGCCTGGGTTAGAACTCAGGGGAGGGCAGAGACCCAGTACTTC; D gene: -; V gene: TRBV30; clone size: -; J gene: TRBJ2-5
CDR3 protein: CASSQEKGLAGIQETQYF; CDR3 DNA: TGTGCCAGCAGCCAAGAGAAGGGACTAGCGGGCATCCAAGAGACCCAGTACTTC; D gene: TRBD2; V gene: TRBV3-1/TRBV3-2; clone size: -; J gene: TRBJ2-5
CDR3 protein: CASSPNRVQETQYF; CDR3 DNA: TGTGCCAGCTCACCTAACAGGGTTCAAGAGACCCAGTACTTC; D gene: -; V gene: TRBV18; clone size: -; J gene: TRBJ2-5
CDR3 protein: CASSAGQGSSYNEQFF; CDR3 DNA: TGTGCCAGCAGCGCGGGACAGGGGAGTTCCTACAATGAGCAGTTCTTC; D gene: TRBD1; V gene: TRBV5-8; clone size: many; J gene: TRBJ2-1
CDR3 protein: CASSTGDRLTDTQYF; CDR3 DNA: TGTGCCAGCAGCACCGGGGACAGACTCACAGATACGCAGTATTTT; D gene: TRBD1; V gene: TRBV5-4; clone size: -; J gene: TRBJ2-3
CDR3 protein: CATETSGASEQYF; CDR3 DNA: TGTGCCACCGAGACTAGCGGGGCAAGCGAGCAGTACTTC; D gene: TRBD2; V gene: TRBV28; clone size: -; J gene: TRBJ2-7
CDR3 protein: CASRRDRVQAFF; CDR3 DNA: TGTGCCAGCAGAAGAGACAGGGTGCAAGCTTTCTTT; D gene: TRBD1; V gene: TRBV7-9; clone size: once; J gene: TRBJ1-1
CDR3 protein: CASSPTGADVNNYGYTF; CDR3 DNA: TGTGCCAGCAGCCCGACAGGGGCGGACGTAAATAACTATGGCTACACCTTC; D gene: TRBD1; V gene: TRBV28; clone size: -; J gene: TRBJ1-2
CDR3 protein: CASSLGPTSGRAGELFF; CDR3 DNA: TGTGCCAGCAGCTTAGGGCCTACTAGCGGGAGAGCCGGGGAGCTGTTTTTT; D gene: TRBD2; V gene: TRBV7-9; clone size: -; J gene: TRBJ2-2
CDR3 protein: CASSQGRGQSQPQHF; CDR3 DNA: TGTGCCAGCAGCCAAGGTAGGGGGCAAAGTCAGCCCCAGCATTTT; D gene: TRBD1; V gene: TRBV3-1/TRBV3-2; clone size: -; J gene: TRBJ1-5
CDR3 protein: CASTPLTGTSGHNEQFF; CDR3 DNA: TGTGCCAGCACACCCCTAACCGGGACTAGCGGACACAATGAGCAGTTCTTC; D gene: TRBD2; V gene: TRBV7-8; clone size: -; J gene: TRBJ2-1
CDR3 protein: CASRKNRGSSTEAFF; CDR3 DNA: TGTGCCAGCAGGAAAAACAGGGGTAGCAGCACTGAAGCTTTCTTT; D gene: TRBD1; V gene: TRBV11-2; clone size: -; J gene: TRBJ1-1
CDR3 protein: CASRDEESSTDTQYF; CDR3 DNA: TGTGCCAGCCGGGATGAGGAGTCTAGCACAGATACGCAGTATTTT; D gene: -; V gene: TRBV3-1/TRBV3-2; clone size: -; J gene: TRBJ2-3
CDR3 protein: CASSLTLTSAGTEQYF; CDR3 DNA: TGTGCCAGCAGCTTAACTCTGACTAGCGCGGGGACCGAGCAGTACTTC; D gene: TRBD2; V gene: TRBV5-5; clone size: -; J gene: TRBJ2-7
CDR3 protein: CSAVGTGGSEKLFF; CDR3 DNA: TGCAGCGCTGTCGGGACAGGGGGAAGTGAAAAACTGTTTTTT; D gene: TRBD1; V gene: TRBV29-1; clone size: -; J gene: TRBJ1-4
CDR3 protein: CACPPVREQFF; CDR3 DNA: TGCGCCTGCCCCCCGGTGAGGGAGCAGTTCTTC; D gene: -; V gene: TRBV4-3; clone size: -; J gene: TRBJ2-1
CDR3 protein: CASSPGTSGSREQYF; CDR3 DNA: TGTGCCAGCTCACCAGGAACTAGCGGGAGCCGCGAGCAGTACTTC; D gene: TRBD2; V gene: TRBV18; clone size: -; J gene: TRBJ2-7
CDR3 protein: CASSRRRTSGIWDTQYF; CDR3 DNA: TGTGCCAGCAGCCGGCGACGGACTAGCGGGATCTGGGATACGCAGTATTTT; D gene: TRBD2; V gene: TRBV7-9; clone size: -; J gene: TRBJ2-3
CDR3 protein: CASSRDREGRRETQYF; CDR3 DNA: TGTGCCAGTAGTCGGGACAGGGAAGGACGGAGAGAGACCCAGTACTTC; D gene: TRBD1; V gene: TRBV19; clone size: -; J gene: TRBJ2-5
CDR3 protein: CASRAGDRVNSPLHF; CDR3 DNA: TGTGCCAGCAGGGCAGGGGACAGGGTTAATTCACCCCTCCACTTT; D gene: TRBD1; V gene: TRBV28; clone size: -; J gene: TRBJ1-6